The T cell receptor beta chain under discussion was sequenced for a study of blood T cell repertoires in COVID-19. From germline, CDR1 is SGHTA and CDR2 FQGNSA. There are 15 residues in the CDR3. V gave up 5 bases and J gave up 7 bases, with 18 bases separating them. Assignments of participants to cohorts depended upon their own reported clinical history. Two consecutive negative NP/OP PCR tests, clearance, or resolved symptoms defined Cohort 3 recovery. The repertoire was sequenced with immunoSEQ multiplex PCR; TCRdb's copy has only in-frame clones and lacks some. The data contain a few hundred thousand clones, approximately 86% of them singletons.

This sequence joins TRBV7-2 and TRBJ1-5; maybe TRBD1 (5 bases). The specimen sequenced was PBMCs or T cells enriched from blood (not recorded which). The TCR sequence derives from a woman aged 18-29 years who had recovered from COVID-19. CDR3 nucleotide sequence: TGTGCCAGCAGCAACGTTTGGGGCGCGGGGCAGCCCCAGCATTTT. Amino acid sequence: CASSNVWGAGQPQHF.